This TCR beta chain was captured in a study of post-analysis software for immune sequencing data. cDNA libraries for TCR beta contained unique molecular identifiers. Using its own MiXCR run on the PCR reads, TCRdb lists one record per CDR3 protein. This table has around 250,000 distinct CDR3 sequences, approximately 34% appearing once. Study-wide points: Same-batch preparations were strongly co-clustered by F measure. Among roughly 5 TRBV segments more frequent in patients than controls were TRBV5-6, TRBV5-1 and TRBV20-1. Significantly lower normalized Chao1 diversity was found in patients with multiple sclerosis relative to controls.

About this clonotype: Its antigen is still unknown.

Germline V gives CDR1 MNHNY, CDR2 SVGAGI (reference sequence). With 7 bases removed from V and 3 bases from J, the gap between germline ends came to 4 bases. This CDR3 is 11 amino acids long. The sequencing input was blood. The sequence was obtained from a girl aged 5-17 years with multiple sclerosis. The chain employs TRBV6-6 and TRBJ2-1; D not certain. The chain's CDR3 is CASTDYNEQFF. In DNA form, the CDR3 reads TGTGCCAGCACAGACTACAATGAGCAGTTCTTC.